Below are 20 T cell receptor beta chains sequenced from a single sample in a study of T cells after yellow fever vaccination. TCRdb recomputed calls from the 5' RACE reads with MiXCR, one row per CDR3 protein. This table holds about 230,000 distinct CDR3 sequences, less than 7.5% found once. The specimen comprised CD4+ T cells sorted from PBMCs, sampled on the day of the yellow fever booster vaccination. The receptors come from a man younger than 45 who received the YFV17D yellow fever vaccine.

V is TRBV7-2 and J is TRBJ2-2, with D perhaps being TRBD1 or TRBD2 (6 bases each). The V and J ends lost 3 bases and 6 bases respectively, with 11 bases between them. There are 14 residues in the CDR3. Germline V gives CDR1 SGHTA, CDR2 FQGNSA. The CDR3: CASSFKGGPGELFF. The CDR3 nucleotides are TGTGCCAGCAGCTTTAAAGGGGGGCCCGGGGAGCTGTTTTTT.

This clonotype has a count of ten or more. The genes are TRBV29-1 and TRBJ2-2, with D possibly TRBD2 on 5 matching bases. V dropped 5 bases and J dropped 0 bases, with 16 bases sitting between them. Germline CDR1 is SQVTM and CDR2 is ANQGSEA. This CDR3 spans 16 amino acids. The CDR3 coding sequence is TGCAGCGTTTTTGGCGCAACTAGGACGAACACCGGGGAGCTGTTTTTT. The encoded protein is CSVFGATRTNTGELFF.

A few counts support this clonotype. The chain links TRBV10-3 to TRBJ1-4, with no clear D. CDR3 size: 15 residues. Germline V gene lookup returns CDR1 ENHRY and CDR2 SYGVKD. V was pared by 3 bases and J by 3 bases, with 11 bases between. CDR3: CAISDHVASNEKLFF. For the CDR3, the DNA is TGTGCCATCAGTGACCACGTGGCATCTAATGAAAAACTGTTTTTT.

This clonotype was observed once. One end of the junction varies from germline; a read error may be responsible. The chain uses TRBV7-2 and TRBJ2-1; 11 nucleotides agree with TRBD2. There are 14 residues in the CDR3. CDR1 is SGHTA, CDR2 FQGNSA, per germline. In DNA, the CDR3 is TGTGCCAGCAGCGTAGCGGGGGGGCTGGATGAGCAGTTCTTC. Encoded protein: CASSVAGGLDEQFF.

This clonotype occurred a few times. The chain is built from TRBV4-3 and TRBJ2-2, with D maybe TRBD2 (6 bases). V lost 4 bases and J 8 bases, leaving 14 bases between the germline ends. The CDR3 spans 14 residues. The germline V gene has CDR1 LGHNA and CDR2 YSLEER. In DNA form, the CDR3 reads TGCGCCAGCAGCCCCAACGCGGGGAAAGGGGAGCTGTTTTTT. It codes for CASSPNAGKGELFF.

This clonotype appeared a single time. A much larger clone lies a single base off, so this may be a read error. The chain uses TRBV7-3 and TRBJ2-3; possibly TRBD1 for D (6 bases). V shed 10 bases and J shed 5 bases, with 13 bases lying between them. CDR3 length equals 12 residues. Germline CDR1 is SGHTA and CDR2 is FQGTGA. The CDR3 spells CATRSGEDTQYF. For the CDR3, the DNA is TGTGCCACCAGGTCAGGGGAAGATACGCAGTATTTT.

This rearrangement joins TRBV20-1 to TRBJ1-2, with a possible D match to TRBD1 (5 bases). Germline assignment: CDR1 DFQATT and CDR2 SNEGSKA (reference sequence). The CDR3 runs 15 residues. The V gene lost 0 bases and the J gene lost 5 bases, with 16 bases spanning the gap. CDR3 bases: TGCAGTGCTAGAGATAACCGCGGGACGAAGTATGGCTACACCTTC. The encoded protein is CSARDNRGTKYGYTF.

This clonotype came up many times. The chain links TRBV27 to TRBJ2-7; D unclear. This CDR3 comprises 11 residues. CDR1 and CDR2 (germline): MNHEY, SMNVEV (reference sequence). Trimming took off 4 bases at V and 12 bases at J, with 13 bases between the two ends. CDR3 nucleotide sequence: TGTGCCAGCAGTTCTTCATGGCAGATGTACTTC. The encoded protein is CASSSSWQMYF.

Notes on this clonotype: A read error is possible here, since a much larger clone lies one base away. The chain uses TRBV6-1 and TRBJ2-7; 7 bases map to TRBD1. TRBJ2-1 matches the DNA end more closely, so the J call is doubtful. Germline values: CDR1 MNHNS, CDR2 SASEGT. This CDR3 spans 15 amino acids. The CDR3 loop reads CASSSSGGDLGEQFF. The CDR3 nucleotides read TGTGCCAGCAGCTCTTCAGGGGGAGACTTGGGGGAGCAGTTCTTC.

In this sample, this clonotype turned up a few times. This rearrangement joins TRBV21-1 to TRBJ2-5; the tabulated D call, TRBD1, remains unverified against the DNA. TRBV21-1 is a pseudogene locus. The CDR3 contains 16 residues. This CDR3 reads CASREDNLGGIETQYF. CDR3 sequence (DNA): TGTGCCTCCAGGGAGGACAACCTAGGGGGTATAGAGACCCAGTACTTC.

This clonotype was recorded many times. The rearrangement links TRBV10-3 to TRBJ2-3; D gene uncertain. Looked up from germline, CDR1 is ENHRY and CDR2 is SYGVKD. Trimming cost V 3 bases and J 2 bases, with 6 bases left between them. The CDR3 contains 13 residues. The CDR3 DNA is TGTGCCATCAGTGACGGGTCCACAGATACGCAGTATTTT. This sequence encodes CAISDGSTDTQYF.

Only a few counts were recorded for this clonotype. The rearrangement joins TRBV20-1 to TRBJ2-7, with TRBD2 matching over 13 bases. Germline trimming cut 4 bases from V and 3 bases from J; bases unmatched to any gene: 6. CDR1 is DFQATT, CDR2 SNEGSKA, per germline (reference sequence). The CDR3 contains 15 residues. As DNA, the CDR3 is TGCAGTGCTAACTCCGGGACTAGCGGGGACTACGAGCAGTACTTC. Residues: CSANSGTSGDYEQYF.

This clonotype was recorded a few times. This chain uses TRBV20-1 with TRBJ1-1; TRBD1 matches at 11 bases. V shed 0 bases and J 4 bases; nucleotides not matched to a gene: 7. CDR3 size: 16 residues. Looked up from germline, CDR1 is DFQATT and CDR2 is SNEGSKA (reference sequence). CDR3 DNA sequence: TGCAGTGCTAGAGACGGACAGGGGGCCGGGAGCACTGAAGCTTTCTTT. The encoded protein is CSARDGQGAGSTEAFF.

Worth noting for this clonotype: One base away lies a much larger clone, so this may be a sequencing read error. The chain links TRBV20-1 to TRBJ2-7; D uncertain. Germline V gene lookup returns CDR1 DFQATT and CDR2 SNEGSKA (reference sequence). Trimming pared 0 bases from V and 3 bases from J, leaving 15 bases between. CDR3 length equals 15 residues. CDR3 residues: CSARDISRPNYEQYF. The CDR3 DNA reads TGCAGTGCTAGAGATATCAGCCGTCCAAACTACGAGCAGTACTTC.

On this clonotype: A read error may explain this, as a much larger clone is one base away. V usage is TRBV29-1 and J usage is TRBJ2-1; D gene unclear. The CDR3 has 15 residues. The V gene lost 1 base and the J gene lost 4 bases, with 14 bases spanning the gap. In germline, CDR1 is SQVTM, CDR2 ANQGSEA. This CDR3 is CSVEGITGPYNEQFF. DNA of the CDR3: TGCAGCGTTGAAGGGATTACCGGACCTTACAATGAGCAGTTCTTC.

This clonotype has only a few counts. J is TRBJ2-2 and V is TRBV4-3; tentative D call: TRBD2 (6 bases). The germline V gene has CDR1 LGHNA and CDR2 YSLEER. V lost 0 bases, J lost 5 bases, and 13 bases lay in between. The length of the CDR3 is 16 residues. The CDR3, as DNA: TGCGCCAGCAGCCAAGAGGAGGGGTCCTGGACCGGGGAGCTGTTTTTT. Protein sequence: CASSQEEGSWTGELFF.

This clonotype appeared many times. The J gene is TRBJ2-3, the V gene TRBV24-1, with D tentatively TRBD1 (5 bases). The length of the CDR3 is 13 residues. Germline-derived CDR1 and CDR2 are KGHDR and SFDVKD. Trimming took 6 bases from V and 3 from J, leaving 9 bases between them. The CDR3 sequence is CATSQGSTDTQYF. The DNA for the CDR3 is TGTGCCACCAGTCAGGGCTCTACAGATACGCAGTATTTT.

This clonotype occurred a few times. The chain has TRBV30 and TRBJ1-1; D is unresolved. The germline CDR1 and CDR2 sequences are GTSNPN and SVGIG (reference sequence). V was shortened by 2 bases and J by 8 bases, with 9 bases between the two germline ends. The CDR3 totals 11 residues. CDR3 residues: CAWSRSQEAFF. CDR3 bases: TGTGCCTGGAGTAGGTCGCAGGAAGCTTTCTTT.

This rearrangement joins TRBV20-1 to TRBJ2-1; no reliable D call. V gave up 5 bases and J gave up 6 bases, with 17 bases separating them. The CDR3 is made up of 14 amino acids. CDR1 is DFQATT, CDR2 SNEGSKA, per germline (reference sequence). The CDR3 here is CSAPLYSTANEQFF. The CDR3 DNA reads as TGCAGTGCTCCCCTTTATTCAACGGCCAATGAGCAGTTCTTC.

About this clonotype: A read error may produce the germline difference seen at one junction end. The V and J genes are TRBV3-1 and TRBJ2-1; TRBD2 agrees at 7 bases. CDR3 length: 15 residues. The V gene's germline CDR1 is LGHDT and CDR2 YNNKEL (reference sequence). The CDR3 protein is CASTQDLAVNNEQFF. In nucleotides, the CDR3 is TGTGCCAGCACCCAAGACCTAGCGGTTAACAATGAGCAGTTCTTC.